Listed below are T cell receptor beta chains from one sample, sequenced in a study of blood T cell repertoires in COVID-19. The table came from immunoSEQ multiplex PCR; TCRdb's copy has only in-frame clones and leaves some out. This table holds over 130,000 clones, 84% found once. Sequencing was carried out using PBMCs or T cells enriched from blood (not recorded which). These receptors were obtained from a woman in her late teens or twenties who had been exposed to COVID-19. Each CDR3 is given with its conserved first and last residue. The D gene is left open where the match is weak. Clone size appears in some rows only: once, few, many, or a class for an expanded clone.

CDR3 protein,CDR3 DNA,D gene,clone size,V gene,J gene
CASRPAGTVLNTEAFF,TGCGCCAGCAGGCCGGCAGGGACAGTTCTGAACACTGAAGCTTTCTTT,TRBD1,NA,TRBV5-1,TRBJ1-1
CASSFGQGFYGYTF,TGTGCCAGCAGCTTTGGACAGGGCTTCTATGGCTACACCTTC,TRBD1,NA,TRBV7-2,TRBJ1-2
CASSHGNEQFF,TGTGCCAGCAGTCACGGGAATGAGCAGTTCTTC,NA,NA,TRBV6-5,TRBJ2-1
CASSLTVNSPLHF,TGTGCCAGCAGCTTGACAGTTAATTCACCCCTCCACTTT,NA,NA,TRBV5-4,TRBJ1-6
CASSNLGHRERGQYF,TGTGCCAGCAGCAATCTGGGCCACAGGGAGCGGGGGCAGTACTTC,NA,NA,TRBV21-1,TRBJ2-7
CASSCDPELAGVGYIQYF,TGTGCCAGCAGCTGTGACCCCGAACTAGCGGGAGTAGGATACATTCAGTACTTC,TRBD2,NA,TRBV5-6,TRBJ2-4
CASSPDRVGDQPQHF,TGTGCCAGCAGCCCGGACAGGGTAGGTGACCAGCCCCAGCATTTT,TRBD1,NA,TRBV28,TRBJ1-5
CASSHILRDTQYF,TGTGCCAGCAGCCACATCCTGCGGGATACGCAGTATTTT,NA,once,TRBV14,TRBJ2-3
CASSKRQDFSGANVLTF,TGTGCCAGCAGCAAACGACAGGACTTCTCTGGGGCCAACGTCCTGACTTTC,NA,NA,TRBV21-1,TRBJ2-6
CASRGGSPISTDTQYF,TGTGCCAGTCGCGGCGGCAGCCCGATCAGCACAGATACGCAGTATTTT,NA,NA,TRBV19,TRBJ2-3
CASSFGRVNTEAFF,TGTGCCAGCAGTTTTGGCAGGGTGAACACTGAAGCTTTCTTT,NA,few,TRBV28,TRBJ1-1
CASSSGRAYNEQFF,TGTGCCAGCAGTAGCGGGAGGGCCTACAATGAGCAGTTCTTC,TRBD2,NA,TRBV19,TRBJ2-1
CASSYSYMNTEAFF,TGTGCCAGCAGTTACTCATACATGAACACTGAAGCTTTCTTT,NA,NA,TRBV6-5,TRBJ1-1
CASSHASRVSDYGYTF,TGCGCCAGCAGCCATGCTAGTCGGGTATCAGACTATGGCTACACCTTC,NA,NA,TRBV4-1,TRBJ1-2
CASSLGMRGQRYEQYF,TGTGCCAGCAGTTTAGGAATGCGGGGACAGAGGTACGAGCAGTACTTC,NA,NA,TRBV28,TRBJ2-7
CASSLGQGLYGYTF,TGTGCCAGTAGCCTAGGACAGGGGCTCTATGGCTACACCTTC,TRBD1,NA,TRBV19,TRBJ1-2
CASSLQGSYTEAFF,TGTGCCAGTAGTTTACAGGGGAGTTATACTGAAGCTTTCTTT,TRBD1,NA,TRBV19,TRBJ1-1
CASSRGAAHTDTQYF,TGTGCCAGCAGCCGCGGGGCAGCCCACACAGATACGCAGTATTTT,NA,NA,TRBV7-3,TRBJ2-3
CASSSFGTGVPEAFF,TGTGCCAGCAGTTCTTTCGGGACAGGGGTTCCTGAAGCTTTCTTT,TRBD1,NA,TRBV6-2/TRBV6-3,TRBJ1-1
CASSPGRGSSYNEQFF,TGTGCCAGCAGCCCCGGGCGGGGGAGCTCCTACAATGAGCAGTTCTTC,TRBD2,NA,TRBV7-9,TRBJ2-1
CASRARQFQAYEQYF,TGTGCCAGCAGGGCCCGACAGTTCCAAGCCTACGAGCAGTACTTC,NA,NA,TRBV6-5,TRBJ2-7
CASSPGGEGYTF,TGTGCCAGCAGCCCAGGGGGCGAAGGCTACACCTTC,TRBD1,NA,TRBV7-2,TRBJ1-2
CASSTGTGQGHYGTEQYF,TGTGCCAGCAGCACCGGGACAGGGCAAGGGCACTACGGCACCGAGCAGTACTTC,NA,once,TRBV21-1,TRBJ2-7
CASYGGEYEQYF,TGTGCCAGCTACGGCGGAGAATACGAGCAGTACTTC,NA,few,TRBV6-5,TRBJ2-7
CASSSGLLYTGELFF,TGTGCCAGCAGTTCGGGACTCCTTTACACCGGGGAGCTGTTTTTT,NA,NA,TRBV6-2/TRBV6-3,TRBJ2-2
CATRGPPGARTNEKLFF,TGTGCCACCAGAGGTCCCCCGGGAGCCAGGACTAATGAAAAACTGTTTTTT,NA,few,TRBV15,TRBJ1-4
CASSSTGRMVYGYTF,TGTGCCAGCAGCTCGACAGGCAGGATGGTCTATGGCTACACCTTC,NA,NA,TRBV7-9,TRBJ1-2
CAISQNILSGDWDTQYF,TGTGCCATCAGCCAAAACATTCTTAGCGGAGACTGGGATACGCAGTATTTT,NA,NA,TRBV10-3,TRBJ2-3
CASSSRLAGEGEQFF,TGTGCCAGCAGCTCGCGACTAGCGGGAGAGGGTGAGCAGTTCTTC,TRBD2,NA,TRBV9,TRBJ2-1
CASRLAGQFRNLNSSYEQYF,TGTGCAAGTCGCTTAGCCGGACAATTTCGGAATTTAAATTCATCCTACGAGCAGTACTTC,NA,NA,TRBV12-2,TRBJ2-7
CASSPGLARYEQYF,TGTGCCAGCAGCCCTGGACTAGCGCGGTACGAGCAGTACTTC,TRBD2,NA,TRBV11-2,TRBJ2-7
CASGLVLGRPTQGEQFF,TGTGCTAGTGGTTTGGTACTTGGCAGGCCAACTCAAGGTGAGCAGTTCTTC,NA,NA,TRBV12-5,TRBJ2-1
CASSPRVASGYTF,TGTGCCAGCAGCCCACGGGTAGCAAGTGGCTACACCTTC,NA,once,TRBV6-2/TRBV6-3,TRBJ1-2
CATSGFFARQGGTEAFF,TGTGCCACCAGTGGCTTCTTCGCCCGACAGGGAGGCACTGAAGCTTTCTTT,TRBD1,NA,TRBV24-1,TRBJ1-1
CASSDNRGELYGYTF,TGTGCCAGCAGCGATAACAGGGGCGAACTCTATGGCTACACCTTC,TRBD1,NA,TRBV9,TRBJ1-2
CASSSSGWALYF,TGTGCCAGCAGTTCTTCCGGTTGGGCCTTGTACTTC,NA,NA,TRBV12-3/TRBV12-4,TRBJ2-7
CASGHPNSPLHF,TGTGCCAGTGGACACCCCAATTCACCCCTCCACTTT,NA,NA,TRBV27,TRBJ1-6
CASSLGASGRFYEQYF,TGTGCCAGCAGCTTGGGGGCTAGCGGGAGGTTCTACGAGCAGTACTTC,TRBD2,NA,TRBV5-6,TRBJ2-7
CASRPAGGATEAFF,TGTGCCAGCCGACCCGCAGGGGGCGCAACTGAAGCTTTCTTT,TRBD1,NA,TRBV6-5,TRBJ1-1
CASSRFPSQGDGYTF,TGCGCCAGCAGCCGCTTCCCCTCACAGGGGGATGGCTACACCTTC,TRBD1,NA,TRBV5-1,TRBJ1-2
CASSREPGYGYTF,TGTGCCAGCAGTAGAGAGCCAGGGTATGGCTACACCTTC,NA,NA,TRBV7-9,TRBJ1-2
CASTGVDSNQPQHF,TGTGCCAGCACAGGGGTTGATAGCAATCAGCCCCAGCATTTT,NA,NA,TRBV28,TRBJ1-5
CASRSDSQETQYF,TGTGCCAGTCGATCGGACAGCCAAGAGACCCAGTACTTC,NA,once,TRBV12-3/TRBV12-4,TRBJ2-5
CASSRVGTGLNYGYTF,TGTGCCAGCAGCCGTGTGGGGACAGGGCTAAACTATGGCTACACCTTC,TRBD1,NA,TRBV27,TRBJ1-2
CAIREGLAVQETQYF,TGTGCCATCAGGGAGGGACTAGCGGTTCAAGAGACCCAGTACTTC,TRBD2,NA,TRBV10-3,TRBJ2-5
CAWSLGHNYGYTF,TGTGCCTGGAGCCTTGGGCATAACTATGGCTACACCTTC,NA,NA,TRBV30,TRBJ1-2
CSVTSGGAPRLFF,TGCAGCGTGACCAGTGGGGGCGCGCCCCGACTGTTTTTT,NA,NA,TRBV29-1,TRBJ1-4
CASRGQDYEQYF,TGTGCCAGCAGGGGACAGGACTACGAGCAGTACTTC,TRBD1,NA,TRBV28,TRBJ2-7
CASSQASGVSTDTQYF,TGCGCCAGCAGCCAAGCTAGCGGGGTTAGCACAGATACGCAGTATTTT,TRBD2,NA,TRBV4-1,TRBJ2-3
CASSQTSGQLSGANVLTF,TGCGCCAGCAGCCAGACTAGCGGGCAACTCTCTGGGGCCAACGTCCTGACTTTC,TRBD2,NA,TRBV4-1,TRBJ2-6
CASSQGQPDQPQHF,TGTGCCAGCTCCCAAGGACAACCGGATCAGCCCCAGCATTTT,NA,NA,TRBV18,TRBJ1-5
CASGFLALFPDTQYF,TGTGCTAGTGGTTTTCTAGCACTCTTCCCAGATACGCAGTATTTT,NA,NA,TRBV12-5,TRBJ2-3
CASSLGTGGLGLGKETQYF,TGTGCCAGCAGCCTCGGGACAGGGGGACTCGGGTTGGGAAAAGAGACCCAGTACTTC,TRBD1,few,TRBV5-8,TRBJ2-5
CASSPGGATGAYNYGYTF,TGTGCCAGCAGCCCCGGGGGCGCGACAGGGGCCTACAACTATGGCTACACCTTC,TRBD1,NA,TRBV3-1/TRBV3-2,TRBJ1-2
CASSQPLAGASYGTDTQYF,TGTGCCAGCAGCCAACCTCTAGCGGGAGCATCTTATGGGACAGATACGCAGTATTTT,TRBD2,NA,TRBV3-1/TRBV3-2,TRBJ2-3